This TCR beta chain is drawn from a study of shared clonotypes between healthy human individuals. CDR1 is SSHAT and CDR2 is FNYEAQ in the germline V gene (reference sequence). Trimming took 2 bases from V and 5 from J, leaving 15 bases between them. CDR3 length: 16 amino acids. Replicate PCRs for sorted subsets used about 200 ng DNA; this equaled 25,000 to 30,000 T cell genomes. Profiled with immunoSEQ multiplex PCR; TCRdb holds only in-frame clones, not every one. The sample carries 2 million to 2.5 million clones, about 93% recorded once. This clone showed up just once. In the naive CD8 group, cells lacked CD45RO and were positively selected for CCR7, so terminally differentiated effector memory CD45RA+ cells were left out. Only Caucasian adults living in Nashville, Tennessee served as donors.

Specimen: naive CD8+ T cells from PBMCs. The receptor was isolated from a man between 18 and 35 years old in good health. Some clones in this sample may be carry-over from other donors' samples. The rearrangement uses TRBV7-7 and TRBJ2-2, with D perhaps TRBD2 (7 bases). The CDR3 loop reads CASSLSARGGTGELFF. The DNA for the CDR3 is TGTGCCAGCAGCTTAAGTGCAAGGGGGGGAACCGGGGAGCTGTTTTTT.